The TCR beta chain under discussion was sequenced for a study of blood T cell repertoires in COVID-19. Study at large: The origin of the acute and convalescent COVID-19 samples was the United States, Italy and Spain.

Clones were read by immunoSEQ multiplex PCR, and TCRdb kept only the in-frame ones, dropping some. The sample yields under 300,000 clones, more than 75% seen once. The length of the CDR3 is 15 residues. With V trimmed by 3 bases and J by 7 bases, 5 bases remained unmatched. Per the germline V gene, CDR1 is MDHEN and CDR2 is SYDVKM. The rearrangement joins TRBV28 to TRBJ1-6; the match to TRBD1 covers 8 bases. The source of this sequence is a woman in her sixties or seventies in a cohort exposed to, infected with or recovered from COVID-19 (not recorded which). Source material: PBMCs or T cells enriched from blood (not recorded which). The CDR3 DNA is TGTGCCAGCAGTTTTCAGGACAGGGTAAATTCACCCCTCCACTTT. This codes for CASSFQDRVNSPLHF.